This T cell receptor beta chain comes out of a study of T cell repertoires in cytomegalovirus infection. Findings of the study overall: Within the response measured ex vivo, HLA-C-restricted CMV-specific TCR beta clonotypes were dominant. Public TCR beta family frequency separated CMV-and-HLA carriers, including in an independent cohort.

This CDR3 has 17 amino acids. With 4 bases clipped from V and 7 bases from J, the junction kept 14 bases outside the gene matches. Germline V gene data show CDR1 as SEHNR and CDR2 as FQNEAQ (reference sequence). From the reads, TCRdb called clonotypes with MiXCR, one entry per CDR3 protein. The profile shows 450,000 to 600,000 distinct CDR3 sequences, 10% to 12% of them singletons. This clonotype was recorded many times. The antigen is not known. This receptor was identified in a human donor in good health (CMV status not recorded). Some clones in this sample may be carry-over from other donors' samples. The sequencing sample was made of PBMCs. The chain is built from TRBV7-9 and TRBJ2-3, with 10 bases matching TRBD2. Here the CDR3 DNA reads TGTGCCAGCAGCTCGAGCCCGGGACTAGCGAGGACCTATACGCAGTATTTT. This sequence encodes CASSSSPGLARTYTQYF.